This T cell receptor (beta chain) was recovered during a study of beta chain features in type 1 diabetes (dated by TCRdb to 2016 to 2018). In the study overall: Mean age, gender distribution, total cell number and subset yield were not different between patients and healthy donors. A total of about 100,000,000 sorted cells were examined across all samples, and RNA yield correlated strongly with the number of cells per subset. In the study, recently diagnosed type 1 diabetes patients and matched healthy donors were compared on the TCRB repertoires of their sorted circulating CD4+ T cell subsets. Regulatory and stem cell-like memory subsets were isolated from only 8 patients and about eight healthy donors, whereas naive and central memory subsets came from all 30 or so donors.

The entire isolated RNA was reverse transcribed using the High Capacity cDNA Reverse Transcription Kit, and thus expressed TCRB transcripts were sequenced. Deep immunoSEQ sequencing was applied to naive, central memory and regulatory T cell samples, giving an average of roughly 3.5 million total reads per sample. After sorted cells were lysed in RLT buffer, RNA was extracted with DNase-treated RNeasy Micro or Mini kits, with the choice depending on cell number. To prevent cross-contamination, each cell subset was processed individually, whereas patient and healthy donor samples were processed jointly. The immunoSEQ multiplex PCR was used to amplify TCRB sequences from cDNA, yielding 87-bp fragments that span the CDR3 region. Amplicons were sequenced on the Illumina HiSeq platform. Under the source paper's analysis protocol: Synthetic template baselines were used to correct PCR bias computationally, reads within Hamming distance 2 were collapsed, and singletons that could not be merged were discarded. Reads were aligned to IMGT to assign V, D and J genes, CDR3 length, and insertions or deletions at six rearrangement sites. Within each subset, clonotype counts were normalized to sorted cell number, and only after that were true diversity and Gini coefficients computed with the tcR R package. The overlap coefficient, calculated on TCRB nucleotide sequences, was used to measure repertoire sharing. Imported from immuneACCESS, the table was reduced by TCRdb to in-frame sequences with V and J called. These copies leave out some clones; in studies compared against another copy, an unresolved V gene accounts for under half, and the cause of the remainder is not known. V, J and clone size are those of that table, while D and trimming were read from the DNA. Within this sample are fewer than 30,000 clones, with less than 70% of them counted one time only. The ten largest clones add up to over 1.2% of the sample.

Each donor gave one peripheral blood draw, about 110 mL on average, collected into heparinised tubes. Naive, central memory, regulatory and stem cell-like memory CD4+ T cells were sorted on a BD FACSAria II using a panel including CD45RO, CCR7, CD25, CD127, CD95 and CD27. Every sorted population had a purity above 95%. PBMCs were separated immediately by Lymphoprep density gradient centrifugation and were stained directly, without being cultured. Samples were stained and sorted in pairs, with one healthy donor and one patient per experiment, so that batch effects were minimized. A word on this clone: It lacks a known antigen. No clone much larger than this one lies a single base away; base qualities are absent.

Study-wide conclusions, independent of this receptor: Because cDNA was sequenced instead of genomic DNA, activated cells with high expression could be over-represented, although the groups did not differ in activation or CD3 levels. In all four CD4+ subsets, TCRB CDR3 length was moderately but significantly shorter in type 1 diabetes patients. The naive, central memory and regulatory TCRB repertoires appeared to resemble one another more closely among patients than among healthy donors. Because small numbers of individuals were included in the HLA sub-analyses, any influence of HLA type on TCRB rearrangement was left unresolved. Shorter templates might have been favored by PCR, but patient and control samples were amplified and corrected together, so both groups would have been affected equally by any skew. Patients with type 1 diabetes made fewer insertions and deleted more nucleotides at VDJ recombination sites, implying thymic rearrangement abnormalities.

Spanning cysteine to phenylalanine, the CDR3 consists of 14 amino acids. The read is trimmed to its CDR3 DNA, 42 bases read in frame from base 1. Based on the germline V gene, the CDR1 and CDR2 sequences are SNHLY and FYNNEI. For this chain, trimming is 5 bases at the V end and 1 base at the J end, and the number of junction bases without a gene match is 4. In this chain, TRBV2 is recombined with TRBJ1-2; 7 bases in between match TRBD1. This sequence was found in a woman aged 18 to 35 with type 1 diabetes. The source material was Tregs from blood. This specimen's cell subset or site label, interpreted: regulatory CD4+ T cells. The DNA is TGTGCCAGCAGTCGGACAGGCGATAACTATGGCTACACCTTC. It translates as CASSRTGDNYGYTF.